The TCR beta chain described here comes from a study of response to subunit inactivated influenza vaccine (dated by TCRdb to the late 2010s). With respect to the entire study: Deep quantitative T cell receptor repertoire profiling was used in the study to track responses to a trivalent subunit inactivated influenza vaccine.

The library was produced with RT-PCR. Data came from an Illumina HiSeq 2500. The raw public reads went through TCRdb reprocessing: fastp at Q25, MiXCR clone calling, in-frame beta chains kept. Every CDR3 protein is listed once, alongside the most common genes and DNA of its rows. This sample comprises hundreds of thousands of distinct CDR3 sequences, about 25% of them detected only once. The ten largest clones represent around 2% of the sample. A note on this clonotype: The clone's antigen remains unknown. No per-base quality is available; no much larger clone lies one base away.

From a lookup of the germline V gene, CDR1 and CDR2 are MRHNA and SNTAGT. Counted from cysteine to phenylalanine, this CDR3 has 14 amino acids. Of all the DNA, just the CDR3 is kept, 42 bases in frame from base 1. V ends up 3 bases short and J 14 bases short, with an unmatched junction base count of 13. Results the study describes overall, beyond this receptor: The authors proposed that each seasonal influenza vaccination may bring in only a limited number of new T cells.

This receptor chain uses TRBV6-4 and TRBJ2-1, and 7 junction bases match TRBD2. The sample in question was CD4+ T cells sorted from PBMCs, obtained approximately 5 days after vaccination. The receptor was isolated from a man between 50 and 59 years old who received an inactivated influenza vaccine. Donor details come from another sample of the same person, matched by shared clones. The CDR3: CASSEFSGEGRKFF. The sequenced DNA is TGTGCCAGCAGTGAATTTTCGGGGGAGGGCCGGAAGTTCTTC.